The present TCR beta chain was sequenced within a study of blood T cell repertoires in COVID-19. For the study at large: T cells, B-cell-depleted T cells, or PBMCs provided the cDNA or gDNA that served as material.

Measured with immunoSEQ multiplex PCR; TCRdb has only the in-frame clones, and not every one. The data show about 84,000 clones, with 83% seen just once and 25% to 35% held by the top ten. The TCR sequence derives from a woman older than 75 with acute or convalescent COVID-19. The sample comprised peripheral blood.

The CDR3 sequence is CATDGGAHQPQHF. Written as DNA, the CDR3 is TGTGCCACCGACGGGGGGGCCCATCAGCCCCAGCATTTT. V is TRBV10-3 and J is TRBJ1-5; D might be TRBD1 (6 bases). Germline V gene lookup returns CDR1 ENHRY and CDR2 SYGVKD. The CDR3 runs 13 residues. V was trimmed by 10 bases and J by 5 bases, leaving 15 bases between them.